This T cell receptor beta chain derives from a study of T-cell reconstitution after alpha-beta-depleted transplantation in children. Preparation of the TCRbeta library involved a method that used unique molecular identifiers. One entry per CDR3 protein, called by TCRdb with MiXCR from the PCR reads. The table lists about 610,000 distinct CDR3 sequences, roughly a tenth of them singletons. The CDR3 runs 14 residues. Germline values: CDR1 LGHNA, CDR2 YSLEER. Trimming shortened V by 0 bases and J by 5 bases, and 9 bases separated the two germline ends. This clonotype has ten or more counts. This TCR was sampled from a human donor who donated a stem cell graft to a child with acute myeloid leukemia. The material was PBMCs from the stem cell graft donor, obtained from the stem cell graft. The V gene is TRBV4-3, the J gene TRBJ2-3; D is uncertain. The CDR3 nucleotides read TGCGCCAGCAGCCAAGACCCGGCACGAGATACGCAGTATTTT. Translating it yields CASSQDPARDTQYF.